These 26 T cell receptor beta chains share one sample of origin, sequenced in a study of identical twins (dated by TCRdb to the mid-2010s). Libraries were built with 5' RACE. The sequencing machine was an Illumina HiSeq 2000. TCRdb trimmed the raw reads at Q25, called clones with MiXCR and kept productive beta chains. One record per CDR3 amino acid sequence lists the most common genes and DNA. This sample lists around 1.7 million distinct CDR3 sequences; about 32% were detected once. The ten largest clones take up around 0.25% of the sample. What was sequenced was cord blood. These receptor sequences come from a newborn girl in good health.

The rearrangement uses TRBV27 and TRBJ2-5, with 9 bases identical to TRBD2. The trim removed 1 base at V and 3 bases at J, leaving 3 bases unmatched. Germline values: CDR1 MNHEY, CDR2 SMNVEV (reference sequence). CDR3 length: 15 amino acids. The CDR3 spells CASSLWAGGEETQYF. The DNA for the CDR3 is TGTGCCAGCAGTTTATGGGCGGGGGGGGAAGAGACCCAGTACTTC.

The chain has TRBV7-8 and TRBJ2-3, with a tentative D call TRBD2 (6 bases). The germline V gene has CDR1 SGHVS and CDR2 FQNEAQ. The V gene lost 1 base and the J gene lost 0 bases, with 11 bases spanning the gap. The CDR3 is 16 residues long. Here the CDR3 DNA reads TGTGCCAGCAGCTTAGGCGCAGCGGGTAGCACAGATACGCAGTATTTT. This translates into CASSLGAAGSTDTQYF. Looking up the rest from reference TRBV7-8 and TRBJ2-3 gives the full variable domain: GAGVSQSPRYKVAKRGQDVALRCDPISGHVSLFWYQQALGQGPEFLTYFQNEAQLDKSGLPSDRFFAERPEGSVSTLKIQRTQQEDSAVYLCASSLGAAGSTDTQYFGPGTRLTVL.

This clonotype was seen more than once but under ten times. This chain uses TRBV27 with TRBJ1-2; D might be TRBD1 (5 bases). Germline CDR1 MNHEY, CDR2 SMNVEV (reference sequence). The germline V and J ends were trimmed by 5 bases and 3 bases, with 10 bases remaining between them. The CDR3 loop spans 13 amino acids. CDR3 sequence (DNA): TGTGCCAGCAGTGGCGGGGGACACTATGGCTACACCTTC. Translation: CASSGGGHYGYTF.

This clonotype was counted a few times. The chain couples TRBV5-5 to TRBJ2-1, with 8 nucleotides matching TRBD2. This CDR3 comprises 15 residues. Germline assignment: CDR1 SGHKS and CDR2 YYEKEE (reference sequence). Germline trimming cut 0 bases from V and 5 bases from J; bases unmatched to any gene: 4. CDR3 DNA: TGTGCCAGCAGCTTGGGGACTAGCAGCCACAATGAGCAGTTCTTC. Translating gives CASSLGTSSHNEQFF.

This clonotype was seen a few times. CDR3 region: CASSLSAPTDTQYF. As DNA, the CDR3 is TGCGCCAGCAGCTTGTCTGCTCCCACAGATACGCAGTATTTT. V is TRBV5-1 and J is TRBJ2-3; D gene uncertain. Germline values: CDR1 SGHRS, CDR2 YFSETQ. Trimming removed 1 base at V and 2 bases at J, with 8 bases between. The CDR3 runs 14 residues.

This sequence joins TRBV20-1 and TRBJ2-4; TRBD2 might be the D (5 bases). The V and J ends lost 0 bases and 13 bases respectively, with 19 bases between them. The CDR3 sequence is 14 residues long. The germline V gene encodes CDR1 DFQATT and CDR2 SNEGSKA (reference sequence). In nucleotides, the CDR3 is TGCAGTGCTAGAGATAGAGGACTCTACAATGAGCAGTACTTC. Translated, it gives CSARDRGLYNEQYF.

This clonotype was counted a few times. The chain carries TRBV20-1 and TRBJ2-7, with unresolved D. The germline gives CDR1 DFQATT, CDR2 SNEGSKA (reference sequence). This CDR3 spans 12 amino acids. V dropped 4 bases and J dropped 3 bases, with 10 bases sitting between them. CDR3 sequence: CSATVSFYEQYF. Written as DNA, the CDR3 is TGCAGTGCTACAGTCTCATTCTACGAGCAGTACTTC.

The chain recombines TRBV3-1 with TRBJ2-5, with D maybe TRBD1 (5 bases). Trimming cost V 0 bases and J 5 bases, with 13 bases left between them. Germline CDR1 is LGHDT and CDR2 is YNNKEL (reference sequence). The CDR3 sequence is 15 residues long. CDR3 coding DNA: TGTGCCAGCAGCCAAGATCTTACCAGGGTGGAGACCCAGTACTTC. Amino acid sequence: CASSQDLTRVETQYF.

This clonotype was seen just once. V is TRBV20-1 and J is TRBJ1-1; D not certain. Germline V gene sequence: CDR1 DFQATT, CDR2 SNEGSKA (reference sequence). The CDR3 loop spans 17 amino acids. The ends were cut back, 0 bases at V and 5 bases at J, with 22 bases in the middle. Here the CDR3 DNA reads TGCAGTGCTAGAGATCGAATACCAAGACTCAGTGGGACTGAAGCTTTCTTT. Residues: CSARDRIPRLSGTEAFF.

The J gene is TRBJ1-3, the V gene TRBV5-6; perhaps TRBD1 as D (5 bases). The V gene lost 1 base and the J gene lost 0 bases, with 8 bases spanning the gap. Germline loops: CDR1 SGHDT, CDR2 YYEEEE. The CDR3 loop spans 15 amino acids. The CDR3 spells CASSLTGTSGNTIYF. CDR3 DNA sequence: TGTGCCAGCAGCTTGACAGGCACCTCTGGAAACACCATATATTTT.

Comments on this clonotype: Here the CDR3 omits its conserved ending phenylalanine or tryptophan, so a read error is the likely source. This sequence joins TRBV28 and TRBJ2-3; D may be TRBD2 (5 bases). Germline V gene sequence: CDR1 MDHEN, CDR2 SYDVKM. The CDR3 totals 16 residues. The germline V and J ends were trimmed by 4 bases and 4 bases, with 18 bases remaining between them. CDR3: CASSSLSAGDPDTQYV. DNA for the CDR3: TGTGCCAGCAGTTCACTTAGCGCCGGAGATCCAGATACGCAGTATGTT.

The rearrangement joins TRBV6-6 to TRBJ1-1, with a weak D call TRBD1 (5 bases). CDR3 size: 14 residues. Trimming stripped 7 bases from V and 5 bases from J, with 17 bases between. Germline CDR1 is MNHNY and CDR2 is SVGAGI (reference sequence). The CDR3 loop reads CASTLRGGLTEAFF. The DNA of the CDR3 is TGTGCCAGCACCCTAAGGGGAGGGTTGACTGAAGCTTTCTTT.

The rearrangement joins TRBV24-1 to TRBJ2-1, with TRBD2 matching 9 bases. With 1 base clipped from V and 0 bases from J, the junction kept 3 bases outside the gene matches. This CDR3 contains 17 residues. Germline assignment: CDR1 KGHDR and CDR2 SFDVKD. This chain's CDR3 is CATSDFSGRSSYNEQFF. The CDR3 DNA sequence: TGTGCCACCAGTGATTTTAGCGGGAGAAGCTCCTACAATGAGCAGTTCTTC.

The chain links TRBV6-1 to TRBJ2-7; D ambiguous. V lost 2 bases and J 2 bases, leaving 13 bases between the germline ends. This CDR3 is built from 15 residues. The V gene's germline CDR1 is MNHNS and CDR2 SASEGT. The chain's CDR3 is CASSEFGNSAYEQYF. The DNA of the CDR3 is TGTGCCAGCAGTGAATTTGGAAATTCGGCCTACGAGCAGTACTTC.

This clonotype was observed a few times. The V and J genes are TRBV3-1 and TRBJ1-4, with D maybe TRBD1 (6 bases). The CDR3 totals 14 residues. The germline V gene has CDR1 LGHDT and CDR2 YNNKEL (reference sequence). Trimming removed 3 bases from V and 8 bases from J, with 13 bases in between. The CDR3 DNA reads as TGTGCCAGCAGCCATCTCACCACAGGGGAAAAACTGTTTTTT. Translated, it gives CASSHLTTGEKLFF.

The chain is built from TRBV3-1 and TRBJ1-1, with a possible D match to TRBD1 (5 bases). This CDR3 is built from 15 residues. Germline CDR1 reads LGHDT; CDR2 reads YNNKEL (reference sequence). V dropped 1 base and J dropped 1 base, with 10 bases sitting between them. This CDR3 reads CASSQAAGPNTEAFF. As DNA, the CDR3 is TGTGCCAGCAGCCAAGCGGCAGGGCCGAACACTGAAGCTTTCTTT.

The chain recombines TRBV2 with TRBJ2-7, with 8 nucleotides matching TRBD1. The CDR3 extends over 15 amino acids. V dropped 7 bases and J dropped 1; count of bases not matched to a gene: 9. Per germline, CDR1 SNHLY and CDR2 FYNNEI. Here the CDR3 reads CASIADRALSYEQYF. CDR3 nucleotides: TGTGCCAGCATAGCGGACAGGGCACTTTCCTACGAGCAGTACTTC.

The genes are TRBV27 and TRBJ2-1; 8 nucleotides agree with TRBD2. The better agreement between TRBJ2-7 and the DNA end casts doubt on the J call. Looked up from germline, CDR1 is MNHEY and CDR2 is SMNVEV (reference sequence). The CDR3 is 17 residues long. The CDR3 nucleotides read TGTGCCAGCAGTTACCTGGCGAGCGGGAGCTCCTACAATGAGCAGTACTTC. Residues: CASSYLASGSSYNEQYF.

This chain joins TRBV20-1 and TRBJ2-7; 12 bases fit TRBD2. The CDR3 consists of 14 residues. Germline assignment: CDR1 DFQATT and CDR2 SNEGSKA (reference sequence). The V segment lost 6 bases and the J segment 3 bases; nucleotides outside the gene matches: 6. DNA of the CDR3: TGCAGTGCACAAACTAGCGGGGGGATCTACGAGCAGTACTTC. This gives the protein CSAQTSGGIYEQYF.

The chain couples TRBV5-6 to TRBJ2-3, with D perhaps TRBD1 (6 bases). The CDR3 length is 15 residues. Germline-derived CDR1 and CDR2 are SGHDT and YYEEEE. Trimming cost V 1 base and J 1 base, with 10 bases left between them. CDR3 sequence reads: CASSLRYRGTDTQYF. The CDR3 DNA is TGTGCCAGCAGCTTGCGATACAGGGGCACAGATACGCAGTATTTT.

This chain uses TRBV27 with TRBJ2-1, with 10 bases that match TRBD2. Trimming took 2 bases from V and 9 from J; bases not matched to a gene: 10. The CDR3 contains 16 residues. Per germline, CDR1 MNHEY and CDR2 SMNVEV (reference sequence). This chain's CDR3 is CASSLKGSGGTGEQFF. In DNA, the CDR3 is TGTGCCAGCAGTTTAAAGGGTAGCGGGGGGACAGGTGAGCAGTTCTTC.

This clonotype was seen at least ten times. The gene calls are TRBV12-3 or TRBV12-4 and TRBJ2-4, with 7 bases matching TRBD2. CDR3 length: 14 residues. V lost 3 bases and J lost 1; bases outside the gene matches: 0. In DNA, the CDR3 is TGTGCCAGCAGTTTCGGGGGGGCCAAAAACATTCAGTACTTC. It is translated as CASSFGGAKNIQYF.

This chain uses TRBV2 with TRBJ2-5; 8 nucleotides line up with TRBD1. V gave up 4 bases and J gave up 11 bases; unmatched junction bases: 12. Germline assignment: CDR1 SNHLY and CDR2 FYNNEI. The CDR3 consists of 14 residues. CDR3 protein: CASSGQGAGNEQYF. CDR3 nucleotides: TGTGCCAGCAGTGGGCAGGGGGCGGGAAATGAGCAGTACTTC.

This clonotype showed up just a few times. In DNA form, the CDR3 reads TGTGCCAGCAGGACCGGGACAGGGAACCACACCTTC. It encodes CASRTGTGNHTF. The rearrangement joins TRBV6-1 to TRBJ1-2, with TRBD1 matching 9 bases. The germline V gene encodes CDR1 MNHNS and CDR2 SASEGT. The CDR3 is made up of 12 amino acids. V shed 6 bases, J shed 12 bases, and the junction held 8 bases outside the gene matches.

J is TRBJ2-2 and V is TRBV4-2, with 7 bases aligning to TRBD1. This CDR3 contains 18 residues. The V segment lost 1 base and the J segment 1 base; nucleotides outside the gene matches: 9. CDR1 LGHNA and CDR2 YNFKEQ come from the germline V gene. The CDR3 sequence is CASSQGIPRDRNTGELFF. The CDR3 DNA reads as TGTGCCAGCAGCCAAGGGATCCCTCGGGACAGGAACACCGGGGAGCTGTTTTTT.

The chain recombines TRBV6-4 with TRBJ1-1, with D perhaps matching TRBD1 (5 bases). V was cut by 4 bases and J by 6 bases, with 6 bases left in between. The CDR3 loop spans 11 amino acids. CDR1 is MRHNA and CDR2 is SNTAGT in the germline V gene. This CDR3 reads CASSGGAEAFF. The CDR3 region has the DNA TGTGCCAGCAGTGGGGGGGCTGAAGCTTTCTTT.